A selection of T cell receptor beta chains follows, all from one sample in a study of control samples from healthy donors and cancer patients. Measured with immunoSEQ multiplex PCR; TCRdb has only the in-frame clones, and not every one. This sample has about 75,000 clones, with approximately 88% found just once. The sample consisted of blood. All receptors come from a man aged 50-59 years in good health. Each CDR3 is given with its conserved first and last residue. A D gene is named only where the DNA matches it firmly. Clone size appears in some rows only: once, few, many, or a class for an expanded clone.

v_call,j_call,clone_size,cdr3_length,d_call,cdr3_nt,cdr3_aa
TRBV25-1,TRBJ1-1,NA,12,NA,TGTGCCAGCAGGGGGGGTCCCACTGAAGCTTTCTTT,CASRGGPTEAFF
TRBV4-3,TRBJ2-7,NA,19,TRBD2,TGCGCCAGCAGCCAAGATACGGCTAGCGGGAGGGACGTAACCTACGAGCAGTACTTC,CASSQDTASGRDVTYEQYF
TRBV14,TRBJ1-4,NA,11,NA,TGTGCCAGCAGCCAAGTGAAGACTCTGTTTTTT,CASSQVKTLFF
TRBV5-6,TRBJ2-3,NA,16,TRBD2,TGTGCCAGCAGCCCGGGCCTGGGCGGGAGAGGGGATACGCAGTATTTT,CASSPGLGGRGDTQYF
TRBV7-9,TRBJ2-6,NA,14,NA,TGTGCCAGCAGCTTAGGTAATGGGGCCAACGTCCTGACTTTC,CASSLGNGANVLTF
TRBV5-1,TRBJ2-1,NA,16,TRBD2,TGCGCCAGCAGCGCGTATCCACTAGCGGGGGGCAATGAGCAGTTCTTC,CASSAYPLAGGNEQFF
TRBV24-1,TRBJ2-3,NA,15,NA,TGTGCCACCAGTGATCCTATCAGGCAGACAAATACGCAGTATTTT,CATSDPIRQTNTQYF
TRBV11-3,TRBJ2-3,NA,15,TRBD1,TGTGCCAGCAGCTTTACCGGGACAGCCACAGATACGCAGTATTTT,CASSFTGTATDTQYF
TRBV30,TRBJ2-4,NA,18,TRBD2,TGTGCCTGGAGTGTCTATAGCGGGCAACCTGTAGCCAAAAACATTCAGTACTTC,CAWSVYSGQPVAKNIQYF
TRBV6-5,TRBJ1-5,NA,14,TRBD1,TGTGCCAGCACTCTGGACAGGGGGAATCAGCCCCAGCATTTT,CASTLDRGNQPQHF
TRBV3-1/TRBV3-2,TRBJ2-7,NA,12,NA,TGTGCCAGCAGCCAAGGGTTTTACGAGCAGTACTTC,CASSQGFYEQYF
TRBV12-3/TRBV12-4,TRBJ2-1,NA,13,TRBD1,TGTGCCAGCAGTTTTAGGGACAGCAATGAGCAGTTCTTC,CASSFRDSNEQFF
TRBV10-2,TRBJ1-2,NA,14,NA,TGCGCCAGCAGTGAAGGCGACGGATACTATGGCTACACCTTC,CASSEGDGYYGYTF
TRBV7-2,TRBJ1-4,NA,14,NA,TGTGCCAGCAGCCAGACCGCAACTAATGAAAAACTGTTTTTT,CASSQTATNEKLFF
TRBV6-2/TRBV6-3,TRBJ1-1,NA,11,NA,TGTGCCAGCAGTTATTTGACTGAAGCTTTCTTT,CASSYLTEAFF
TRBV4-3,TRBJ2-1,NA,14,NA,TGCGCCAGCAGCATACGTTTGGACTACAATGAGCAGTTCTTC,CASSIRLDYNEQFF
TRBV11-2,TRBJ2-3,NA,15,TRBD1,TGTGCCAGCAGCTTTAATGGACAGGTCACAGATACGCAGTATTTT,CASSFNGQVTDTQYF
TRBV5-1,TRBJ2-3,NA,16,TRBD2,TGCGCCAGCAGCCTGCCGGTAGCGGGAGATGGGGATACGCAGTATTTT,CASSLPVAGDGDTQYF
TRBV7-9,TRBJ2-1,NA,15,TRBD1,TGTGCCAGCAGCTTAACCGGACAGGGTGGGGATGAGCAGTTCTTC,CASSLTGQGGDEQFF
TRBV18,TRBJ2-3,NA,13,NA,TGTGCCAGCTCACCCCAGGGCACAGATACGCAGTATTTT,CASSPQGTDTQYF
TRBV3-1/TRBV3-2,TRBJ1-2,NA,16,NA,TGTGCCAGCAGCCAAGATCTAACAGGCACTAACTATGGCTACACCTTC,CASSQDLTGTNYGYTF
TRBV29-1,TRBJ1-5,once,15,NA,TGCAGCGTTGGGGCGGGGGGGCGTATAGGGCAGCCCCAGCATTTT,CSVGAGGRIGQPQHF
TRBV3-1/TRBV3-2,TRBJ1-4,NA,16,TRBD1,TGTGCCAGCAGCCAAGATGCAGGGGGGGGGCATGAAAAACTGTTTTTT,CASSQDAGGGHEKLFF
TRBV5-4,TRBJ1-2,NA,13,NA,TGTGCCAGCACCCTCAGTCCGGATAATGGCTACACCTTC,CASTLSPDNGYTF
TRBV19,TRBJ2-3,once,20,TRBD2,TGTGCCAGTAGTATAGATCTTCCCACTAGCGGGGAAGGTCCCACAGATACGCAGTATTTT,CASSIDLPTSGEGPTDTQYF
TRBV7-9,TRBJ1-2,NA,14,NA,TGTGCCAGCAGCCATAGATACGATCCAGGTGGCTACACCTTC,CASSHRYDPGGYTF